The clone carrying this T cell receptor (beta chain) occurred many times. These data belong to a study of T-cell memory formation after mild COVID-19. TCRdb re-derived calls from the 5' RACE reads in MiXCR, one entry per CDR3 protein. Of 300,000 to 400,000 distinct CDR3 sequences in the sample, around 15% were seen once. Sequencing was done on a sample of PBMCs or a T cell subset sorted from them (not recorded which). The clonotype comes from a man between 18 and 35 years old who had mild COVID-19 (a few samples of this study predate the infection). Cell type and time point are not known.

CDR3 sequence: CASSQIDMGLAGPQHF. DNA of the CDR3: TGCGCCAGCAGCCAGATAGATATGGGGCTGGCGGGGCCCCAGCATTTT. The rearrangement joins TRBV4-1 to TRBJ1-5, with a weak D call TRBD1 (5 bases). Germline CDR1 reads MGHRA; CDR2 reads YSYEKL. V shed 3 bases and J shed 9 bases, with 21 bases lying between them. The CDR3 length is 16 residues.